This is a list of T cell receptor beta chains from one sample in a study of blood T cell repertoires in COVID-19. Clones were read by immunoSEQ multiplex PCR, and TCRdb kept only the in-frame ones, dropping some. Of fewer than 200,000 clones in the sample, more than 75% were seen once. The sequencing input was peripheral blood. The receptors here all came from a woman aged 80 or over with COVID-19, enrolled during active disease. Both conserved end residues are part of each CDR3. The order of the fields is V gene, J gene, D gene, clone size, CDR3 DNA, CDR3 protein. The D gene is left open where the match is weak. A clone size is listed for some rows: how often the clone was seen (once, few, many), or a class if it is expanded.

>TRBV19|TRBJ2-2|.|.
TGTGCCAGTAGTATAGGCCCCCCGACTAGAGGGAACACCGGGGAGCTGTTTTTT
CASSIGPPTRGNTGELFF
>TRBV19|TRBJ1-4|TRBD1|.
TGTGCCAGTAGTAGAGGGACAGCCTCTAATGAAAAACTGTTTTTT
CASSRGTASNEKLFF
>TRBV7-9|TRBJ1-2|.|.
TGTGCCAGCAGCCCGGCCGGGGGCTACACCTTC
CASSPAGGYTF
>TRBV7-9|TRBJ1-2|.|.
TGTGCCAGCAGCTCAGGGGTAGCGGGCTATGGCTACACCTTC
CASSSGVAGYGYTF
>TRBV6-5|TRBJ2-4|TRBD2|once
TGTGCCAGCGCCCGGGCGGGAGAAGGAAACATTCAGTACTTC
CASARAGEGNIQYF
>TRBV7-6|TRBJ2-7|TRBD1|.
TGTGCCAGCAGCACAGAGGGTAGCCGGACAGGGGGCTACGAGCAGTACTTC
CASSTEGSRTGGYEQYF
>TRBV9|TRBJ2-1|.|.
TGTGCCAGCAGCCCGTCCCCGTCCTCCTACAATGAGCAGTTCTTC
CASSPSPSSYNEQFF
>TRBV7-2|TRBJ2-7|.|.
TGTGCCAGCAGCTTCCCCAGCAGGATCAGTCGTAACCCCTACGAGCAGTACTTC
CASSFPSRISRNPYEQYF
>TRBV4-3|TRBJ2-2|TRBD2|.
TGCGCCAGCAGCCGGACTAGCGGGAGCCCCGGGGAGCTGTTTTTT
CASSRTSGSPGELFF
>TRBV5-5|TRBJ2-5|TRBD2|.
TGTGCCAGCAGCCCCAGCGGGGCGGGGGGAAGAGAGACCCAGTACTTC
CASSPSGAGGRETQYF
>TRBV19|TRBJ2-2|.|.
TGTGCCAGTAGTCTCGGGACTGCGAACACCGGGGAGCTGTTTTTT
CASSLGTANTGELFF
>TRBV5-6|TRBJ2-7|TRBD1|.
TGTGCCAGCAGCCCGACCGACAGGGACTCCTACGAGCAGTACTTC
CASSPTDRDSYEQYF
>TRBV6-1|TRBJ2-2|TRBD2|.
TGTGCCAGCAGTGAACGTAAGCGGGAGGTCGGGGAGCTGTTTTTT
CASSERKREVGELFF
>TRBV5-1|TRBJ1-5|TRBD1|.
TGCGCCAGCAGTCCGACAGGGGATAGCAATCAGCCCCAGCATTTT
CASSPTGDSNQPQHF
>TRBV2|TRBJ2-3|TRBD1|.
TGTGCCAGCAGTGAAGGAGGGGGCATCAGGGGAGCAGATACGCAGTATTTT
CASSEGGGIRGADTQYF
>TRBV27|TRBJ2-2|TRBD2|few
TGTGCCAGCAGATCAACGCTAGCGGGAGATACCGGGGAGCTGTTTTTT
CASRSTLAGDTGELFF
>TRBV3-1/TRBV3-2|TRBJ1-1|TRBD1|.
TGTGCCAGCAGCCAAGCGACAGGGATGACTGAAGCTTTCTTT
CASSQATGMTEAFF